The present TCR beta chain was sequenced within a study of control samples from healthy donors and cancer patients. Turning to this clone: Other DNA sequences in this sample translate to the same CDR3.

The protocol was immunoSEQ multiplex PCR, while the TCRdb copy is restricted to in-frame clones and leaves out a portion. The table includes 150,000 to 200,000 clones, roughly 89% detected once. Sequenced material: blood. The receptor was derived from a woman aged 50 to 60 in good health.

DNA of the CDR3: TGTGCCATCAGTGAGTCGAATCTCAGAGGCACTGAAGCTTTCTTT. It translates to CAISESNLRGTEAFF. The chain links TRBV10-3 to TRBJ1-1, with D unresolved. Germline V gives CDR1 ENHRY, CDR2 SYGVKD. V lost 0 bases, J lost 4 bases, and 12 bases lay in between. The CDR3 has 15 residues.